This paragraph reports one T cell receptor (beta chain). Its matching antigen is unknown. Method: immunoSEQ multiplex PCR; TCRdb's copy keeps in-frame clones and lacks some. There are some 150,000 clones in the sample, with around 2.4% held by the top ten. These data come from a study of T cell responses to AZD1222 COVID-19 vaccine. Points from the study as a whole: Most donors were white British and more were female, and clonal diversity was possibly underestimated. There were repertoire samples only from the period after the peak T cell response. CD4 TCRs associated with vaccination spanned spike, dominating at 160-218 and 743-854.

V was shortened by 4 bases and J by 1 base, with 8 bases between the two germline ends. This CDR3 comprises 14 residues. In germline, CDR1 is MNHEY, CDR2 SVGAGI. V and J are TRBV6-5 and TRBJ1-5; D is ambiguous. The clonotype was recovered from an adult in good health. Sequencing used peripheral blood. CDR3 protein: CASSSGRSNQPQHF. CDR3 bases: TGTGCCAGCAGTTCCGGACGGAGCAATCAGCCCCAGCATTTT.